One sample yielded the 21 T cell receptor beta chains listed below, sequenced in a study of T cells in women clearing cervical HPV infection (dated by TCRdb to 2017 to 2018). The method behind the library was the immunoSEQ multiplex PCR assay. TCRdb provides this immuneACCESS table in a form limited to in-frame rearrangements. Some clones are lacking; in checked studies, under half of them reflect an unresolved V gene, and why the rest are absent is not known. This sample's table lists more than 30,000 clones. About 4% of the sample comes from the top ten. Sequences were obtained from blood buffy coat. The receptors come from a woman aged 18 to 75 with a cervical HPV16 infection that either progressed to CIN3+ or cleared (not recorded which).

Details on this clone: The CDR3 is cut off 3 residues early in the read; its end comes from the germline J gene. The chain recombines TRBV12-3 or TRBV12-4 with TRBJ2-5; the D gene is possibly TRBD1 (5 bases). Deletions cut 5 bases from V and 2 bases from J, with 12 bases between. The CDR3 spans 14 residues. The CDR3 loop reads CASSKGHGQETQYF. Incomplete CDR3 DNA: TGTGCCAGCAGTAAAGGACACGGACAAGAGACC.

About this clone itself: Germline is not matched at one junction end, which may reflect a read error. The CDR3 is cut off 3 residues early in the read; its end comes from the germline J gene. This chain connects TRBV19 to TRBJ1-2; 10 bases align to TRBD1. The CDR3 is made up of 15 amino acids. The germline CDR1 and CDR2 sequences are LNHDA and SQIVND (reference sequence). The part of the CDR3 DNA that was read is TGTGCCAGTAGTTTTCGACAGGGGGCTATTTATGAC. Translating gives CASSFRQGAIYD. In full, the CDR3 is CASSFRQGAIYDYTF. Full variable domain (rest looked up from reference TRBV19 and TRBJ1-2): DGGITQSPKYLFRKEGQNVTLSCEQNLNHDAMYWYRQDPGQGLRLIYYSQIVNDFQKGDIAEGYSVSREKKESFPLTVTSAQKNPTAFYLCASSFRQGAIYDYTFGSGTRLTVV.

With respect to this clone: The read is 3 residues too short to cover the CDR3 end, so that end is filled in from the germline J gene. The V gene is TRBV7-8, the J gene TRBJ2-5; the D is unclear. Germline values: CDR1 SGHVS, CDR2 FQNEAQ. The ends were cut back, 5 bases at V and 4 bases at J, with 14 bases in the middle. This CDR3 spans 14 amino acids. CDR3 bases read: TGTGCCAGCAGCCAGACGGAATCGGGAGAGACC. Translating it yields CASSQTESGET. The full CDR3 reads CASSQTESGETQYF.

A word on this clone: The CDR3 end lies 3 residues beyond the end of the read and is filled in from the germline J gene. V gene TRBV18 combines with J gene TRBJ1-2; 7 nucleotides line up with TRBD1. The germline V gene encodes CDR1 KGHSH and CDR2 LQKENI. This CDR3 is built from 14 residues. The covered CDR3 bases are TGTGCCAGCTCCCGCCGCCCAGGGGGTGCTGAC. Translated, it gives CASSRRPGGAD. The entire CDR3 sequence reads CASSRRPGGADYTF.

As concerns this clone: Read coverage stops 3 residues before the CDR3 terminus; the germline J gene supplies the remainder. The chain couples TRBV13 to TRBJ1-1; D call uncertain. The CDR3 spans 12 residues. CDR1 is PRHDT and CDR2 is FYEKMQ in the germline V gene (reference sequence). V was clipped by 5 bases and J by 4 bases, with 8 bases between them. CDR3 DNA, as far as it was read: TGTGCCAGCAGCGGAAAGGGCACTGAA. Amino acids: CASSGKGTE. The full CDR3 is CASSGKGTEAFF. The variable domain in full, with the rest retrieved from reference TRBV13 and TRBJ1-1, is AAGVIQSPRHLIKEKRETATLKCYPIPRHDTVYWYQQGPGQDPQFLISFYEKMQSDKGSIPDRFSAQQFSDYHSELNMSSLELGDSALYFCASSGKGTEAFFGQGTRLTVV.

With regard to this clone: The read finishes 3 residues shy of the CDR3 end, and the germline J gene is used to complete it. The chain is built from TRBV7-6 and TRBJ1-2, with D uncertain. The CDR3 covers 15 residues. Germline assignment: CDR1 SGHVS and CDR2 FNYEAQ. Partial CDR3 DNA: TGTGCCAGCAGCCCACTAGCGGCTAGCACAGATACC. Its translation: CASSPLAASTDT. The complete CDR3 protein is CASSPLAASTDTYTF.

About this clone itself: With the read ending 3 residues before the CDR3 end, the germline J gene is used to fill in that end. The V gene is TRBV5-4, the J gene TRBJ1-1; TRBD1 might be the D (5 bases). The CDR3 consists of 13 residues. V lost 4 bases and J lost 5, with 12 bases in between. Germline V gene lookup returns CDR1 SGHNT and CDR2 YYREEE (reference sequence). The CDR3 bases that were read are TGTGCCAGCAGCGTAGCAGGGCGGACTGAA. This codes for CASSVAGRTE. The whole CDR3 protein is CASSVAGRTEAFF. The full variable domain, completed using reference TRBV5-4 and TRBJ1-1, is ETGVTQSPTHLIKTRGQQVTLRCSSQSGHNTVSWYQQALGQGPQFIFQYYREEENGRGNFPPRFSGLQFPNYSSELNVNALELDDSALYLCASSVAGRTEAFFGQGTRLTVV.

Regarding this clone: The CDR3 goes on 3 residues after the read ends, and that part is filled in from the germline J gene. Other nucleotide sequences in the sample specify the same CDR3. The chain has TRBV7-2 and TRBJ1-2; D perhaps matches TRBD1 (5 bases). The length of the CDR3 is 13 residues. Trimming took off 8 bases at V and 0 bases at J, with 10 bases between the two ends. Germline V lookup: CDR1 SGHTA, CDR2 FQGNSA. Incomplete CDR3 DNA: TGTGCCAGCGCGACAGCAGCTAACTATGGC. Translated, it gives CASATAANYG. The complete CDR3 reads CASATAANYGYTF.

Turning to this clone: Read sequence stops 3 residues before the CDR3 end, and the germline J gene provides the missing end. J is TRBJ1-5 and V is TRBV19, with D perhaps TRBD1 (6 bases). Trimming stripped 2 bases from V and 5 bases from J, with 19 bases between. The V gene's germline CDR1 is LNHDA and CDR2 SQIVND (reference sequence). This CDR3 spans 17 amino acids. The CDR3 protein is CASSINPGGTSDQPQHF. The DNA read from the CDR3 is TGTGCCAGTAGTATAAACCCGGGGGGCACCAGTGATCAGCCC.

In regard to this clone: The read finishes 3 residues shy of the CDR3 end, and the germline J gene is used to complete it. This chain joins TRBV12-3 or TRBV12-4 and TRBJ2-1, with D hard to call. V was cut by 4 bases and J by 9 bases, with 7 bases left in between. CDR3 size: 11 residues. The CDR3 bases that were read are TGTGCCAGCAGTTCTTTTCGTGAG. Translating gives CASSSFRE. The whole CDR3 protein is CASSSFREQFF.

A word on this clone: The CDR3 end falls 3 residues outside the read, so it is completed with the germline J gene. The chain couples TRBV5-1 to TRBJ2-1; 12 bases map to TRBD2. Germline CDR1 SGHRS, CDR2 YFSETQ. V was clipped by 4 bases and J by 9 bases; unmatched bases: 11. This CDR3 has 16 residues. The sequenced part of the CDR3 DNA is TGCGCCAGCAGCCCCCTGACTAGCGGGAGCTCCGGTGAG. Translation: CASSPLTSGSSGE. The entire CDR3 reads CASSPLTSGSSGEQFF.

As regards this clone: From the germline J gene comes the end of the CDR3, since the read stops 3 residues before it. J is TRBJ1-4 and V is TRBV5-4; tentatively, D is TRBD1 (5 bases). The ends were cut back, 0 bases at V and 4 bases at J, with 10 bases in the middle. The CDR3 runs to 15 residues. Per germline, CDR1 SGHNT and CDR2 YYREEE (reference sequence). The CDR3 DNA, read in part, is TGTGCCAGCAGCTTGGGACAAAGGGGTAATGAAAAA. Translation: CASSLGQRGNEK. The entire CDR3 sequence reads CASSLGQRGNEKLFF.

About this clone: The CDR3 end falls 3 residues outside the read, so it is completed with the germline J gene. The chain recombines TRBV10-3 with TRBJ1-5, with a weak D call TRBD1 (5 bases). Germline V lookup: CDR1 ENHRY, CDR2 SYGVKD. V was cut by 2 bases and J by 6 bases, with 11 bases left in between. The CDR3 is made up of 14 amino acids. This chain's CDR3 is CAISETGIGQPQHF. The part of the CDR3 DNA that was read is TGTGCCATCAGTGAGACAGGTATCGGTCAGCCC.

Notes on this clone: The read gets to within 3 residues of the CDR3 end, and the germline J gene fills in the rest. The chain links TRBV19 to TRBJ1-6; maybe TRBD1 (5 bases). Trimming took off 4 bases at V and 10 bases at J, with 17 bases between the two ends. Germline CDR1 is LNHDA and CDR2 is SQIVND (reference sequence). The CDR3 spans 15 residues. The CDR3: CASSKRGGSGSPLHF. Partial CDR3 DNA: TGTGCCAGTAGTAAAAGGGGTGGTAGTGGATCACCC.

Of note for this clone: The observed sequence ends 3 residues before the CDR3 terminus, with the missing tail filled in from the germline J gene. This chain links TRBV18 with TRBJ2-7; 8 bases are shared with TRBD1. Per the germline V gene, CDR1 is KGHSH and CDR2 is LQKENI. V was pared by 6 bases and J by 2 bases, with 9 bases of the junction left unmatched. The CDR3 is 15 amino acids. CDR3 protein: CASSLGQGETYEQYF. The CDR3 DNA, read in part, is TGTGCCAGCTCTCTAGGACAGGGAGAAACCTACGAG.

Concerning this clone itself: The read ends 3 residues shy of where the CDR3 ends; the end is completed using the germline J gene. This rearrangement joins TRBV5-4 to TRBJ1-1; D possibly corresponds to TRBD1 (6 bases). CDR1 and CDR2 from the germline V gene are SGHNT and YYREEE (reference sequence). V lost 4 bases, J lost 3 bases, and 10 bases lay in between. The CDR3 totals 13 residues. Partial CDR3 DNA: TGTGCCAGCAGCACAGACAGGTACACTGAA. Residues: CASSTDRYTE. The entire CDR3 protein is CASSTDRYTEAFF.

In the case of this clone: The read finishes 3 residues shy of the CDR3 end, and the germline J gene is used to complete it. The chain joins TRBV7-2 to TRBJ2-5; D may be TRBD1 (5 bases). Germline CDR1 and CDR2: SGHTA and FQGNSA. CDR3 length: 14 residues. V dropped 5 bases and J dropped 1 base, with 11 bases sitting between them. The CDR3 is CASSPITGQETQYF. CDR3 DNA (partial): TGTGCCAGCAGCCCGATCACAGGCCAAGAGACC.

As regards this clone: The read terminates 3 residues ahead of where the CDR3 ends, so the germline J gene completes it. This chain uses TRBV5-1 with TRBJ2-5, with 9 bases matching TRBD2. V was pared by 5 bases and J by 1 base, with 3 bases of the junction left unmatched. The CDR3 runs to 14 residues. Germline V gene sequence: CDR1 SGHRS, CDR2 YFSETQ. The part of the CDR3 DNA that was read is TGCGCCAGCAGACGGACTAGCGCCCAAGAGACC. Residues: CASRRTSAQET. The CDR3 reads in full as CASRRTSAQETQYF.

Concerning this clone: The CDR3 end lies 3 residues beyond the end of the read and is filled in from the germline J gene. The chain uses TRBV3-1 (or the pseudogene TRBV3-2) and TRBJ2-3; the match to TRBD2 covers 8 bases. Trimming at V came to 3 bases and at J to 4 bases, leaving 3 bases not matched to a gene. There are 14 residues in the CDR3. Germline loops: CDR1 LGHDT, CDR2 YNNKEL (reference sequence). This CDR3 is CASSQSGSSDTQYF. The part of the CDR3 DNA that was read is TGTGCCAGCAGCCAGAGCGGGAGCTCAGATACG.

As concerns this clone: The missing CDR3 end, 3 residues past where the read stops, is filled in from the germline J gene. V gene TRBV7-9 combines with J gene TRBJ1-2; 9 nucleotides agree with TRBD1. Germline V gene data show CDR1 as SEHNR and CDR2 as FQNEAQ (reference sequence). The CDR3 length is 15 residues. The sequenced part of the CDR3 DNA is TGTGCCAGCAGCTTACGGGGGACAGGGAACTACGGG. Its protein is CASSLRGTGNYG. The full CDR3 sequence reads CASSLRGTGNYGYTF. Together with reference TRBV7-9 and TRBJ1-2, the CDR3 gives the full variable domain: DTGVSQNPRHKITKRGQNVTFRCDPISEHNRLYWYRQTLGQGPEFLTYFQNEAQLEKSRLLSDRFSAERPKGSFSTLEIQRTEQGDSAMYLCASSLRGTGNYGYTFGSGTRLTVV.

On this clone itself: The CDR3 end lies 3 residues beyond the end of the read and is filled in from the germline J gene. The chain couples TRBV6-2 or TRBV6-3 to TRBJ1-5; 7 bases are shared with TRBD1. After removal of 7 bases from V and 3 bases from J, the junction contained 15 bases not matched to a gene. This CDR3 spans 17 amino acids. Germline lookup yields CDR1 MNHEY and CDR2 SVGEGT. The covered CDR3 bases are TGTGCCAGCAACAACCTCCCGACAGGGCGCATCAATCAGCCC. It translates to CASNNLPTGRINQP. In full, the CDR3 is CASNNLPTGRINQPQHF.